Listed here are 21 T cell receptor beta chains from one sample, sequenced in a study of blood T cell repertoires in COVID-19. Produced via immunoSEQ multiplex PCR; TCRdb's table is partial and in-frame only. The sample includes over 200,000 clones, 86% of them seen just once. The sample was PBMCs or T cells enriched from blood (not recorded which). The receptor set was obtained from a man younger than 35 who had recovered from COVID-19.

This clone was seen more than once but under ten times. The rearrangement joins TRBV11-2 to TRBJ1-6, with 8 bases identical to TRBD1. With V trimmed by 6 bases and J by 10 bases, 11 bases remained unmatched. The CDR3 sequence is 15 residues long. CDR1 and CDR2 from the germline V gene are SGHAT and FQNNGV. The CDR3 region is CASRQNPGGGSPLHF. For the CDR3, the DNA is TGTGCCAGCAGACAAAACCCAGGGGGCGGGTCACCCCTCCACTTT.

This chain connects TRBV28 to TRBJ2-6; 8 positions agree with TRBD1. The length of the CDR3 is 17 residues. V lost 11 bases and J lost 0; bases outside the gene matches: 12. The germline V gene encodes CDR1 MDHEN and CDR2 SYDVKM. CDR3 amino acids: CASGDRPSSSGANVLTF. In DNA, the CDR3 is TGTGCCTCGGGGGACAGGCCGTCCTCCTCTGGGGCCAACGTCCTGACTTTC. Together with reference TRBV28 and TRBJ2-6, the CDR3 gives the full variable domain: DVKVTQSSRYLVKRTGEKVFLECVQDMDHENMFWYRQDPGLGLRLIYFSYDVKMKEKGDIPEGYSVSREKKERFSLILESASTNQTSMYLCASGDRPSSSGANVLTFGAGSRLTVL.

This chain joins TRBV3-1 (or the pseudogene TRBV3-2) and TRBJ2-1, with 10 bases matching TRBD2. The CDR3 spans 16 residues. Trimming removed 5 bases from V and 3 bases from J; junction bases left unmatched: 7. CDR1 LGHDT and CDR2 YNNKEL come from the germline V gene (reference sequence). The CDR3 DNA reads as TGTGCCAGCAGCTCCCCAACTAGCGGGATCTACAATGAGCAGTTCTTC. Translated: CASSSPTSGIYNEQFF.

In nucleotides, the CDR3 is TGTGCCAGTAGTATGTATGGCCAGTGGGGCGCCGGGGAGCTGTTTTTT. This gives the protein CASSMYGQWGAGELFF. The rearrangement links TRBV19 to TRBJ2-2; TRBD1 is a possible D gene (5 bases). This CDR3 has 16 amino acids. V was cut by 3 bases and J by 6 bases, with 17 bases left in between. Germline loops: CDR1 LNHDA, CDR2 SQIVND (reference sequence).

The chain joins TRBV11-3 to TRBJ2-1; D is unclear. CDR3 length equals 18 residues. Germline-derived CDR1 and CDR2 are SGHNT and YENEEA. V shed 6 bases and J shed 0 bases, with 21 bases lying between them. The CDR3 region is CASRRRSGSWSSYNEQFF. The DNA of the CDR3 is TGTGCCAGCAGGCGGAGATCGGGTAGCTGGAGCTCCTACAATGAGCAGTTCTTC. Supplemented by reference TRBV11-3 and TRBJ2-1, the full variable domain reads EAGVVQSPRYKIIEKKQPVAFWCNPISGHNTLYWYLQNLGQGPELLIRYENEEAVDDSQLPKDRFSAERLKGVDSTLKIQPAELGDSAVYLCASRRRSGSWSSYNEQFFGPGTRLTVL.

The DNA of the CDR3 is TGTGCCAGCTCAACCGAGACAGGGAACTCCTACGAGCAGTACTTC. It yields the protein CASSTETGNSYEQYF. The chain has TRBV18 and TRBJ2-7, with 7 bases aligning to TRBD1. The CDR3 covers 15 residues. With V trimmed by 5 bases and J by 0 bases, 7 bases remained unmatched. Germline CDR1 reads KGHSH; CDR2 reads LQKENI. The full variable domain, with the rest looked up from reference TRBV18 and TRBJ2-7, is NAGVMQNPRHLVRRRGQEARLRCSPMKGHSHVYWYRQLPEEGLKFMVYLQKENIIDESGMPKERFSAEFPKEGPSILRIQQVVRGDSAAYFCASSTETGNSYEQYFGPGTRLTVT.

The CDR3, as DNA: TGTGCCAGTAGTATATACCACGGTTCCTACGAGCAGTACTTC. Amino acids: CASSIYHGSYEQYF. V usage is TRBV19 and J usage is TRBJ2-7; D not resolved. Germline assignment: CDR1 LNHDA and CDR2 SQIVND (reference sequence). This CDR3 has 14 residues. V was cut by 2 bases and J by 1 base, with 9 bases left in between.

The chain combines TRBV27 with TRBJ2-5, with 7 bases matching TRBD2. Germline trimming cut 6 bases from V and 1 base from J; bases unmatched to any gene: 8. This CDR3 region has 15 residues. Germline lookup yields CDR1 MNHEY and CDR2 SMNVEV (reference sequence). In DNA form, the CDR3 reads TGTGCCAGCAGGAACTCAGCGGGGATCCAAGAGACCCAGTACTTC. Translated: CASRNSAGIQETQYF.

V and J are TRBV27 and TRBJ1-2; 8 bases fit TRBD1. The CDR3 is made up of 13 amino acids. J was trimmed by 3 bases and V by 10 bases; bases with no gene match: 7. Germline V gives CDR1 MNHEY, CDR2 SMNVEV (reference sequence). The CDR3 DNA is TGTGCCACGTACAGGGGGTCTTACTATGGCTACACCTTC. Protein product: CATYRGSYYGYTF.

The V call is TRBV5-1, the J call TRBJ1-1, with D unclear. The V end lost 0 bases, the J end lost 7 bases, and 7 bases lay between the germline ends. The CDR3 has 12 amino acids. Germline CDR1 and CDR2: SGHRS and YFSETQ. The CDR3, as DNA: TGCGCCAGCAGCTTGGGAACTGTTGAAGCTTTCTTT. This encodes CASSLGTVEAFF.

The rearrangement links TRBV6-5 to TRBJ2-3; possibly TRBD1 for D (5 bases). Deletions cut 6 bases from V and 9 bases from J, with 19 bases between. This CDR3 is 14 amino acids long. The germline gives CDR1 MNHEY, CDR2 SVGAGI. The CDR3, as DNA: TGTGCCAGCAGGAAGGACGTGGCAGGGTGGACGCAGTATTTT. This gives the protein CASRKDVAGWTQYF.

The rearrangement joins TRBV14 to TRBJ1-3; D possibly corresponds to TRBD1 (5 bases). The V gene lost 5 bases and the J gene lost 0 bases, with 11 bases spanning the gap. Per the germline V gene, CDR1 is SGHDN and CDR2 is FVKESK. This CDR3 contains 15 residues. The CDR3, as DNA: TGTGCCAGCAGCAGGGACTGGAGCTCTGGAAACACCATATATTTT. Protein sequence: CASSRDWSSGNTIYF.

The chain has TRBV10-1 and TRBJ2-5, with 10 bases identical to TRBD2. Germline CDR1 is WNHNN and CDR2 is SYGVQD (reference sequence). This CDR3 contains 15 residues. V lost 5 bases and J lost 2; bases outside the gene matches: 5. The CDR3 loop is CASSSRTSGQETQYF. The CDR3 DNA reads as TGCGCCAGCAGTAGCCGGACTAGCGGACAAGAGACCCAGTACTTC.

The chain is built from TRBV5-6 and TRBJ2-5, with D possibly matching TRBD2 (6 bases). The germline V gene has CDR1 SGHDT and CDR2 YYEEEE. The CDR3 extends over 13 amino acids. The V end lost 2 bases, the J end lost 4 bases, and 9 bases lay between the germline ends. In DNA, the CDR3 is TGTGCCAGCAGCTTTTCCGGGGGAGAGACCCAGTACTTC. It encodes CASSFSGGETQYF.

V usage is TRBV27 and J usage is TRBJ2-5; D perhaps matches TRBD1 (5 bases). V lost 6 bases and J lost 0, with 8 bases in between. The CDR3 covers 13 residues. Germline V gene data show CDR1 as MNHEY and CDR2 as SMNVEV (reference sequence). The CDR3 sequence: CASSWTYQETQYF. The CDR3 region has the DNA TGTGCCAGCAGCTGGACATACCAAGAGACCCAGTACTTC.

The chain recombines TRBV10-3 with TRBJ2-5; D not resolved. CDR1 is ENHRY and CDR2 is SYGVKD in the germline V gene. The CDR3 consists of 13 residues. V was cut by 3 bases and J by 5 bases, with 10 bases left in between. CDR3: CAISEPPRETQYF. The DNA of the CDR3 is TGTGCCATCAGTGAACCTCCCCGGGAGACCCAGTACTTC.

The chain couples TRBV12-3 or TRBV12-4 to TRBJ2-5; D is uncertain. Trimming took off 5 bases at V and 1 base at J, with 8 bases between the two ends. This CDR3 has 13 residues. CDR3 sequence (DNA): TGTGCCAGCAGTCGGTCGGGCCAAGAGACCCAGTACTTC. It yields the protein CASSRSGQETQYF.

This clone appeared a single time. The same CDR3 arises from other DNA sequences in this sample as well. This chain connects TRBV7-9 to TRBJ2-5; 7 bases are shared with TRBD1. CDR3 length equals 13 residues. Trimming cost V 5 bases and J 5 bases; bases outside gene matches: 5. From germline, CDR1 is SEHNR and CDR2 FQNEAQ (reference sequence). The CDR3 DNA is TGTGCCAGCAGCAGACAGGGTCGCGAGACCCAGTACTTC. Translating it yields CASSRQGRETQYF. Based on the CDR3 plus reference TRBV7-9 and TRBJ2-5, the full variable domain is DTGVSQNPRHKITKRGQNVTFRCDPISEHNRLYWYRQTLGQGPEFLTYFQNEAQLEKSRLLSDRFSAERPKGSFSTLEIQRTEQGDSAMYLCASSRQGRETQYFGPGTRLLVL.

This chain uses TRBV19 with TRBJ2-7; no clear D. The CDR3 is made up of 15 amino acids. Per germline, CDR1 LNHDA and CDR2 SQIVND (reference sequence). Trimming removed 6 bases from V and 3 bases from J, with 18 bases in between. CDR3 protein: CASSPSSTLDYEQYF. CDR3 bases: TGTGCCAGTAGCCCTTCCTCTACCCTCGACTACGAGCAGTACTTC.

The V and J genes are TRBV2 and TRBJ1-2; 7 positions match TRBD1. In germline, CDR1 is SNHLY, CDR2 FYNNEI. CDR3 size: 13 residues. V shed 4 bases and J 6 bases; nucleotides not matched to a gene: 5. Written as DNA, the CDR3 is TGTGCCAGCAGTGGATACACAGGGGATGGCTACACCTTC. It encodes CASSGYTGDGYTF.

The chain joins TRBV19 to TRBJ1-3, with TRBD1 matching 8 bases. In germline, CDR1 is LNHDA, CDR2 SQIVND (reference sequence). The CDR3 is 14 residues long. Losses at the gene ends were 8 bases for V and 0 bases for J; bases not matched to a gene: 3. The CDR3 DNA reads TGTGCCAGTGAACAGGGGGACTCTGGAAACACCATATATTTT. It specifies CASEQGDSGNTIYF.